These T cell receptor beta chains were read from a single sample in a study of T cell responses to AZD1222 COVID-19 vaccine. Produced via immunoSEQ multiplex PCR; TCRdb's table is partial and in-frame only. The repertoire includes roughly 200,000 clones, about 86% of them detected once, and roughly 7.7% sits in the top ten. The source material was peripheral blood, sampled on day 0 of AZD1222 vaccination. Receptors were obtained from an adult in good health. Each CDR3 is given with its conserved first and last residue. D genes are given only for firm matches.

j_call: TRBJ2-3; d_call: TRBD2; v_call: TRBV10-3; cdr3_aa: CAISESRTSGVGFTDTQYF
j_call: TRBJ1-5; d_call: TRBD1; v_call: TRBV14; cdr3_aa: CASSHTGTGVPQPQHF
j_call: TRBJ2-7; d_call: NA; v_call: TRBV2; cdr3_aa: CASSEEGVEYF
j_call: TRBJ2-1; d_call: NA; v_call: TRBV27; cdr3_aa: CASSTRRTYNEQFF
j_call: TRBJ1-2; d_call: NA; v_call: TRBV28; cdr3_aa: CASSFQREGMALGYTF
j_call: TRBJ1-4; d_call: NA; v_call: TRBV7-9; cdr3_aa: CASSLQGAEKLFF
j_call: TRBJ1-2; d_call: NA; v_call: TRBV19; cdr3_aa: CASSISGRYGYTF
j_call: TRBJ2-1; d_call: TRBD1; v_call: TRBV16; cdr3_aa: CASSQFGRQGADEQFF
j_call: TRBJ1-5; d_call: NA; v_call: TRBV7-2; cdr3_aa: CASSPGVEGRGNQPQHF
j_call: TRBJ1-2; d_call: NA; v_call: TRBV10-3; cdr3_aa: CATSLSGGGYTF
j_call: TRBJ1-5; d_call: NA; v_call: TRBV5-1; cdr3_aa: CASSLDSGQPQHF
j_call: TRBJ1-4; d_call: NA; v_call: TRBV12-3/TRBV12-4; cdr3_aa: CASSPQGNEKLFF
j_call: TRBJ2-5; d_call: NA; v_call: TRBV10-3; cdr3_aa: CAISGSGNGKETQYF
j_call: TRBJ1-2; d_call: NA; v_call: TRBV29-1; cdr3_aa: CSVEEGGNYGYTF
j_call: TRBJ1-1; d_call: NA; v_call: TRBV6-1; cdr3_aa: CASSEIAGEAFF
j_call: TRBJ1-2; d_call: NA; v_call: TRBV3-1/TRBV3-2; cdr3_aa: CASSQDEYGYTF
j_call: TRBJ1-4; d_call: TRBD1; v_call: TRBV5-5; cdr3_aa: CASSDGTGDEKLFF
j_call: TRBJ2-3; d_call: NA; v_call: TRBV3-1/TRBV3-2; cdr3_aa: CASSPRTDTQYF
j_call: TRBJ2-2; d_call: NA; v_call: TRBV2; cdr3_aa: CASTRGQVGVTGELFF
j_call: TRBJ2-1; d_call: NA; v_call: TRBV10-3; cdr3_aa: CAISEGVSEQFF
j_call: TRBJ1-6; d_call: NA; v_call: TRBV4-1; cdr3_aa: CASSPTGGPLHF
j_call: TRBJ2-3; d_call: TRBD1; v_call: TRBV5-1; cdr3_aa: CASSLGTGGHSSTDTQYF
j_call: TRBJ2-3; d_call: NA; v_call: TRBV5-1; cdr3_aa: CASSLGQFTDTQYF
j_call: TRBJ1-5; d_call: TRBD1; v_call: TRBV28; cdr3_aa: CASSLSGQGAYQPQHF
j_call: TRBJ2-7; d_call: NA; v_call: TRBV30; cdr3_aa: CALGEQYF